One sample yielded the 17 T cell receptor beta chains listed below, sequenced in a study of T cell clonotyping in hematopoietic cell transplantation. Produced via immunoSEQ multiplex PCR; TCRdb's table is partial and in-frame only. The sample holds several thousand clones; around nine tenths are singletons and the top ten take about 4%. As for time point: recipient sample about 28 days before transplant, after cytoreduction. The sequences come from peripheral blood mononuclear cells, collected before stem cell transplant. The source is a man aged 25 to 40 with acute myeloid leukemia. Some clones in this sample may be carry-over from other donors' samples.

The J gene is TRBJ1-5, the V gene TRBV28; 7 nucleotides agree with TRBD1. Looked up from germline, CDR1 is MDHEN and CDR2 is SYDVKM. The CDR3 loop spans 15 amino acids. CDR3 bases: TGTGCAGGGGGTATAAGGACAGGTAGCAATCAGCCCCAGCATTTT. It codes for CAGGIRTGSNQPQHF.

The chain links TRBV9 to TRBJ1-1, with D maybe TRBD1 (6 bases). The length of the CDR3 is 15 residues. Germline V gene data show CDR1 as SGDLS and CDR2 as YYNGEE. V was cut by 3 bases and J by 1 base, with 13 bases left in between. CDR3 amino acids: CASSAGRTANTEAFF. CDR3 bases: TGTGCCAGCAGCGCCGGGAGGACAGCGAACACTGAAGCTTTCTTT.

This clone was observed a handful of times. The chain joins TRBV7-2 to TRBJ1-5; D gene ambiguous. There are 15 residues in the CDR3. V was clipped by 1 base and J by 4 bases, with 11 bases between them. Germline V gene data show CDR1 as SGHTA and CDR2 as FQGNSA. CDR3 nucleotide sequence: TGTGCCAGCAGCTTAGGCGGGGAGAGGAATCAGCCCCAGCATTTT. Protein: CASSLGGERNQPQHF.

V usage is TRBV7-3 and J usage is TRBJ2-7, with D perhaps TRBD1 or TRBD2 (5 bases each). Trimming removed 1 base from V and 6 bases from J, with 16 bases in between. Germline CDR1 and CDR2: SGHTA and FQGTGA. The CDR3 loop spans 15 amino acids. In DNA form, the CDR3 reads TGTGCCAGCAGCTTAATTGGGGGAGTGGCGTCCGAGCAGTACTTC. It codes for CASSLIGGVASEQYF.

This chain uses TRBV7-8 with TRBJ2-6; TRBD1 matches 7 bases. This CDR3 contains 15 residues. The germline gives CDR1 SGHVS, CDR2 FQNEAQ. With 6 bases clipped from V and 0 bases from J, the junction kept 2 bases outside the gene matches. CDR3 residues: CASRGQISGANVLTF. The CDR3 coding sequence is TGTGCCAGCAGGGGACAGATCTCTGGGGCCAACGTCCTGACTTTC.

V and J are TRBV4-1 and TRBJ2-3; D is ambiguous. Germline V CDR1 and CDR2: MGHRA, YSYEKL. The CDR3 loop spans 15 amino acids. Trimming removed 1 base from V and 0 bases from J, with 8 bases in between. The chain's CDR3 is CASSQGTYSTDTQYF. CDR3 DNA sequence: TGCGCCAGCAGCCAAGGGACCTACAGCACAGATACGCAGTATTTT.

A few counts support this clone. The chain's CDR3 is CASSATSEDEQFF. DNA for the CDR3: TGTGCCAGCAGTGCTACTAGCGAGGATGAGCAGTTCTTC. The V call is TRBV6-4, the J call TRBJ2-1, with 7 bases aligning to TRBD2. Germline-derived CDR1 and CDR2 are MRHNA and SNTAGT. V was pared by 4 bases and J by 8 bases, with 5 bases of the junction left unmatched. CDR3 length: 13 amino acids.

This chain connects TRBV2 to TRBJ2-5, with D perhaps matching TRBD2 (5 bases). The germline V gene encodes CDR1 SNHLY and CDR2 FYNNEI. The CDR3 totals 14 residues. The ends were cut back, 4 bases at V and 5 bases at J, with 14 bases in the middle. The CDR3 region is CASSVPTRGETQYF. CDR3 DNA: TGTGCCAGCAGTGTACCTACTAGAGGGGAGACCCAGTACTTC.

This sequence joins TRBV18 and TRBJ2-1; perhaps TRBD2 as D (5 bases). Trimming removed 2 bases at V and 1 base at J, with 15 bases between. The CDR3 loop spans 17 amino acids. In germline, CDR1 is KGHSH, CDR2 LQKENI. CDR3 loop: CASSPSARDRSYNEQFF. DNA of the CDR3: TGTGCCAGCTCACCATCCGCCCGGGATCGATCCTACAATGAGCAGTTCTTC.

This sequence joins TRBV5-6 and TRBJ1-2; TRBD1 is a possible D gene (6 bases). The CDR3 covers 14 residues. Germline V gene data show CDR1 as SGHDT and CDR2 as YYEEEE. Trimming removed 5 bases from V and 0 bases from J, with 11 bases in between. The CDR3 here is CASRGDNPNYGYTF. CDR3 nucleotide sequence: TGTGCCAGCAGAGGGGACAATCCTAACTATGGCTACACCTTC.

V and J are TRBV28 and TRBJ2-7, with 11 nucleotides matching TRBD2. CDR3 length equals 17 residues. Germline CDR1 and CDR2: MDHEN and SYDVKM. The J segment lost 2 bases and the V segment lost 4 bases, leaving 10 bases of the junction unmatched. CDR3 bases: TGTGCCAGCAGTTCCCCTCTTAGCGGGAGGGCCCCCTACGAGCAGTACTTC. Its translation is CASSSPLSGRAPYEQYF.

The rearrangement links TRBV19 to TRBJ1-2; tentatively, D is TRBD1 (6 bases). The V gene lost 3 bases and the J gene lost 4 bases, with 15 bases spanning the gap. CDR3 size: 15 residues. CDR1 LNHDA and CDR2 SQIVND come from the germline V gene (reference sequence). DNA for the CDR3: TGTGCCAGTAGTATGGCCGGGACATTACTCTATGGCTACACCTTC. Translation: CASSMAGTLLYGYTF.

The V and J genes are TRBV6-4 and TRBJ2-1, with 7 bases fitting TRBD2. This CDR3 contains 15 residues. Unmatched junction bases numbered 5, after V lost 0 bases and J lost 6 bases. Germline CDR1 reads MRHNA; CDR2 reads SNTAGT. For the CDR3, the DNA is TGTGCCAGCAGTGACTCGGGGGAGGGGCCCAATGAGCAGTTCTTC. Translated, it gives CASSDSGEGPNEQFF.

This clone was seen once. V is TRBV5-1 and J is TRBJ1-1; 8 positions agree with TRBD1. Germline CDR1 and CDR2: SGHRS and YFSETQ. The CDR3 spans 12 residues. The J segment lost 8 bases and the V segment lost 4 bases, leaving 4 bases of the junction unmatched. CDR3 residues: CASSIDRGEAFF. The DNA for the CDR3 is TGCGCCAGCAGCATTGACAGGGGCGAAGCTTTCTTT.

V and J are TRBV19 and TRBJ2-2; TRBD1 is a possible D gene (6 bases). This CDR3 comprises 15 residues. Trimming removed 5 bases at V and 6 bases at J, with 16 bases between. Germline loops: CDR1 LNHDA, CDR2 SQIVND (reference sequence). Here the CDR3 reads CASSPGQGLAGELFF. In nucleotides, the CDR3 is TGTGCCAGTAGTCCCGGGCAGGGGCTCGCCGGGGAGCTGTTTTTT.

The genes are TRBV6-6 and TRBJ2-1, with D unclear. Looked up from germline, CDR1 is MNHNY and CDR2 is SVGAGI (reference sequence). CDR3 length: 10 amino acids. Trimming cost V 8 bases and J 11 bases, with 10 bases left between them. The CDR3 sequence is CASGQQQQFF. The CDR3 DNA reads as TGTGCCAGCGGTCAACAGCAGCAGTTCTTC.

The CDR3 DNA sequence: TGTGCCAGCAGTTGGACAGCTGAAGCTTTCTTT. This codes for CASSWTAEAFF. This sequence joins TRBV2 and TRBJ1-1; tentatively, D is TRBD1 (6 bases). CDR3 length: 11 residues. Trimming took off 5 bases at V and 6 bases at J, with 7 bases between the two ends. Per the germline V gene, CDR1 is SNHLY and CDR2 is FYNNEI.